This paragraph reports one T cell receptor beta chain. Its antigen is as yet unknown. This entry is derived from a study of cytomegalovirus exposure and HLA in healthy donors. Study-level points and caveats: Investigators reported fewer than 200 TCR beta chains as tied to cytomegalovirus.

The V gene lost 10 bases and the J gene lost 3 bases, with 10 bases spanning the gap. Germline CDR1 MNHNS, CDR2 SASEGT. The CDR3 totals 11 residues. Some clones are missing from TCRdb's copy, which holds only in-frame ones; the method was immunoSEQ multiplex PCR. The repertoire has 150,000 to 180,000 clones, roughly 84% of them found once; the top ten carry approximately 2%. The sequence derives from a human donor in good health. Sequenced input: PBMCs. The chain has TRBV6-1 and TRBJ2-7; D may be TRBD1 (6 bases). The CDR3 nucleotides read TGTGCCACGGGACATCTCTACGAGCAGTACTTC. It is translated as CATGHLYEQYF.